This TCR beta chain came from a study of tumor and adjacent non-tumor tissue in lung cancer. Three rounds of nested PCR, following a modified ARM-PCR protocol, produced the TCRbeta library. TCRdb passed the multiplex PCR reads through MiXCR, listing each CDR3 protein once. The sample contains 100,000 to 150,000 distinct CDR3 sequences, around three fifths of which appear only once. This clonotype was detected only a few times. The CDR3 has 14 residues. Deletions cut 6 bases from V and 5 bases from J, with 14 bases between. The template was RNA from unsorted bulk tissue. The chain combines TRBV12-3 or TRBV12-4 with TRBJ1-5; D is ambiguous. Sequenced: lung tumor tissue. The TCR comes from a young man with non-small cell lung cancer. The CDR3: CASSQWGRDQPQHF. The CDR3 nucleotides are TGTGCCAGCAGCCAGTGGGGTCGGGATCAGCCCCAGCATTTT.